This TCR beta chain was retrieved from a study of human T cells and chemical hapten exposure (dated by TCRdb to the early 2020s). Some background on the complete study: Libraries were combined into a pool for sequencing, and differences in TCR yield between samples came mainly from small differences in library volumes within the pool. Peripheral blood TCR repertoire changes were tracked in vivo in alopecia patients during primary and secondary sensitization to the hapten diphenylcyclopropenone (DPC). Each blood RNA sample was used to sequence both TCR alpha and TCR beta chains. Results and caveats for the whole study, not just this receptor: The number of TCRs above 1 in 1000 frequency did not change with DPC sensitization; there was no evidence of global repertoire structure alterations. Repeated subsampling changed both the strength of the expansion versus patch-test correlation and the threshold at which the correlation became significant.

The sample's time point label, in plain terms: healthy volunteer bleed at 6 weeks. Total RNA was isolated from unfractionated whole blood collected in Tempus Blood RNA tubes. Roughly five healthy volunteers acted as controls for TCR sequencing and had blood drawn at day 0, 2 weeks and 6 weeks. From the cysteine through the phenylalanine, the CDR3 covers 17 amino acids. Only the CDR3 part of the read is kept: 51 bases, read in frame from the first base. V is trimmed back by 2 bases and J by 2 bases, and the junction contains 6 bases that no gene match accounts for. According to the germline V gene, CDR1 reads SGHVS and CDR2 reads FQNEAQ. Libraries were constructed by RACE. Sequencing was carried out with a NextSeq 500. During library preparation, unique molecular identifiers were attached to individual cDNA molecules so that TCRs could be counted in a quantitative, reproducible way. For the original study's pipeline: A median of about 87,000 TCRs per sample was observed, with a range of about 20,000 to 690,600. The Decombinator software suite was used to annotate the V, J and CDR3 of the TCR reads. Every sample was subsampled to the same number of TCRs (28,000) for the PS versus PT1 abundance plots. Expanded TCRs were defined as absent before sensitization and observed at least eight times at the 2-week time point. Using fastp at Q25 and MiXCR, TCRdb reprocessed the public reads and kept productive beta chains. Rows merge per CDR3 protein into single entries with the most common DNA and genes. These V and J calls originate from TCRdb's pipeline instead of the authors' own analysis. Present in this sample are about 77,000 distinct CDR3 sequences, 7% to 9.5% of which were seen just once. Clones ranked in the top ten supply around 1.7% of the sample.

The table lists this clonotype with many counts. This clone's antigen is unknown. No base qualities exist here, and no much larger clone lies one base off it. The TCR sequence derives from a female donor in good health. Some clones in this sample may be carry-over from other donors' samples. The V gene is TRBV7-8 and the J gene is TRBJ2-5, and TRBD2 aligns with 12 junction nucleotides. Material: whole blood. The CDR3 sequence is CASSLSGTSGPQETQYF. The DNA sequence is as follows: TGTGCCAGCAGCTTATCCGGGACTAGCGGGCCACAAGAGACCCAGTACTTC.